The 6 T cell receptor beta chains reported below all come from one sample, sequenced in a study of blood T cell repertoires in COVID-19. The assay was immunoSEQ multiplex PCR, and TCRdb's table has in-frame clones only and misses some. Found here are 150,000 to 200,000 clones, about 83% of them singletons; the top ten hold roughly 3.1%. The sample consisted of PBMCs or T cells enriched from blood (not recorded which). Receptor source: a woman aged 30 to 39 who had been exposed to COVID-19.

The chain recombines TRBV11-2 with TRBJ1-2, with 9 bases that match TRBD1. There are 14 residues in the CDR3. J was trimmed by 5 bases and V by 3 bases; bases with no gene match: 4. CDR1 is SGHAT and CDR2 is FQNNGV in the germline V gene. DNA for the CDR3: TGTGCCAGCAGCTTGTCCGGGACAGGGTATGGCTACACCTTC. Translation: CASSLSGTGYGYTF.

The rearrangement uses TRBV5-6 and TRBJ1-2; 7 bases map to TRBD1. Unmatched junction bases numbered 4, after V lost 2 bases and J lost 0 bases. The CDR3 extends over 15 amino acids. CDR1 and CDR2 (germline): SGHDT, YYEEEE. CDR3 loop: CASSFGTVANYGYTF. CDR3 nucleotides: TGTGCCAGCAGCTTCGGGACAGTAGCTAACTATGGCTACACCTTC.

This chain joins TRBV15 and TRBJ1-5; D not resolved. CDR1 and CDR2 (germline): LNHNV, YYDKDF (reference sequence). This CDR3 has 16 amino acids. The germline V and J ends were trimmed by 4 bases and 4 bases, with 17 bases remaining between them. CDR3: CATSIAPGRKNQPQHF. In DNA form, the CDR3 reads TGTGCCACCAGCATCGCGCCGGGGAGGAAAAATCAGCCCCAGCATTTT. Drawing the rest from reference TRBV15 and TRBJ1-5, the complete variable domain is DAMVIQNPRYQVTQFGKPVTLSCSQTLNHNVMYWYQQKSSQAPKLLFHYYDKDFNNEADTPDNFQSRRPNTSFCFLDIRSPGLGDTAMYLCATSIAPGRKNQPQHFGDGTRLSIL.

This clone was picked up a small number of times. CDR3 DNA sequence: TGTGCCACCAGCGGGGCTTCCGAAGTTTGGTCTGAAGCTTTCTTT. It translates to CATSGASEVWSEAFF. V is TRBV15 and J is TRBJ1-1; maybe TRBD1 (5 bases). V lost 5 bases and J 6 bases, leaving 19 bases between the germline ends. Per germline, CDR1 LNHNV and CDR2 YYDKDF (reference sequence). The CDR3 is made up of 15 amino acids.

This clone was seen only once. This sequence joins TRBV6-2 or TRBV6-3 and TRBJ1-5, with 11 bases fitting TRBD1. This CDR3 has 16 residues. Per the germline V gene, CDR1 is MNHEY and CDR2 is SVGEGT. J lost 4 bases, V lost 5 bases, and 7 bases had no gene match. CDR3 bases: TGTGCCAGCAGTGTTACTGGGACAGGGGGAAATCAGCCCCAGCATTTT. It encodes CASSVTGTGGNQPQHF.

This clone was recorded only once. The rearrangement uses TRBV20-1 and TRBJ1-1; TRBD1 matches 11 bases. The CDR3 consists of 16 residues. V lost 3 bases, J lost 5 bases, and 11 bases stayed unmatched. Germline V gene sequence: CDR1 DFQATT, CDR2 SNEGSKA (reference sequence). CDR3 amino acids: CSASSGDRGAGTEAFF. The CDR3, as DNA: TGCAGTGCTAGTAGTGGGGACAGGGGGGCGGGGACTGAAGCTTTCTTT.